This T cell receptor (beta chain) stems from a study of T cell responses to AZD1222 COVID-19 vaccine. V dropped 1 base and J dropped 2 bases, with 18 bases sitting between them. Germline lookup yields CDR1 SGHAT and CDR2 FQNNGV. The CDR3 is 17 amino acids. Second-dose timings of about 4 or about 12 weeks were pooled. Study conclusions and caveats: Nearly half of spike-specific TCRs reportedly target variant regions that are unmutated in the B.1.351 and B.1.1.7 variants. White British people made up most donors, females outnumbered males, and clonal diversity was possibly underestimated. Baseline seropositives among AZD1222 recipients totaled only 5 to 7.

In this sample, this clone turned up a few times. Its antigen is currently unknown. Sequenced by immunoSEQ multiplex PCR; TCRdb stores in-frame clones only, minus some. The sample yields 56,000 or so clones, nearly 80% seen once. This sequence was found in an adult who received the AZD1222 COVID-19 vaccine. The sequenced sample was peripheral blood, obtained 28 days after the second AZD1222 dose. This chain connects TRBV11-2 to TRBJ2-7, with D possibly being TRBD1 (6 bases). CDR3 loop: CASSLAQGSDKPYEQYF. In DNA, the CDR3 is TGTGCCAGCAGCTTAGCCCAGGGGTCGGACAAACCCTACGAGCAGTACTTC.